Following are 14 T cell receptor beta chains from one sample sequenced in a study of blood T cell repertoires in COVID-19. Libraries were prepared by immunoSEQ multiplex PCR; TCRdb keeps only in-frame clonotypes and omits some of them. The table lists over 90,000 clones, approximately 80% of them singletons. The sample was peripheral blood. The receptors were gathered from a man at least 80 years old with COVID-19, enrolled during active disease.

This clone has a single count. The chain joins TRBV30 to TRBJ2-7; 7 nucleotides match TRBD1. CDR3 length: 16 amino acids. Germline V gene data show CDR1 as GTSNPN and CDR2 as SVGIG (reference sequence). V lost 4 bases, J lost 1 base, and 13 bases stayed unmatched. The CDR3 is CAWTWPVTGKSYEQYF. CDR3 nucleotides: TGTGCCTGGACCTGGCCCGTGACAGGGAAGTCCTACGAGCAGTACTTC.

The J gene is TRBJ2-5, the V gene TRBV5-1; 8 bases fit TRBD1. Germline CDR1 SGHRS, CDR2 YFSETQ. The CDR3 totals 15 residues. J lost 5 bases, V lost 1 base, and 7 bases had no gene match. The CDR3 is CASSLRQGLSETQYF. In DNA form, the CDR3 reads TGCGCCAGCAGCTTGAGACAGGGGCTTTCCGAGACCCAGTACTTC.

This chain links TRBV7-9 with TRBJ1-2, with TRBD1 matching 7 bases. Germline CDR1 SEHNR, CDR2 FQNEAQ (reference sequence). V was pared by 5 bases and J by 4 bases, with 7 bases of the junction left unmatched. The CDR3 has 14 amino acids. For the CDR3, the DNA is TGTGCCAGCAGCCTAGACAGGGTGCTCTATGGCTACACCTTC. This codes for CASSLDRVLYGYTF.

This clone was counted a single time. V gene TRBV7-2 combines with J gene TRBJ1-2; weak D call: TRBD1 (6 bases). Germline V gives CDR1 SGHTA, CDR2 FQGNSA. The V gene lost 6 bases and the J gene lost 6 bases, with 14 bases spanning the gap. The CDR3 has 13 residues. This CDR3 is CASSSTYRDGYTF. The CDR3 nucleotides read TGTGCCAGCAGTTCGACATACAGGGATGGCTACACCTTC.

The rearrangement joins TRBV5-1 to TRBJ1-2, with 8 bases identical to TRBD1. V lost 4 bases, J lost 1 base, and 3 bases stayed unmatched. The CDR3 is 14 residues long. Germline loops: CDR1 SGHRS, CDR2 YFSETQ. CDR3 amino acids: CASSRGQVNYGYTF. The CDR3 DNA reads as TGCGCCAGCAGCCGGGGACAGGTTAACTATGGCTACACCTTC.

This clone was recorded a few times. The J gene is TRBJ2-3, the V gene TRBV19, with 9 nucleotides matching TRBD2. CDR3 size: 15 residues. V lost 5 bases and J lost 0; bases outside the gene matches: 3. The germline V gene encodes CDR1 LNHDA and CDR2 SQIVND (reference sequence). CDR3 residues: CASSASGVSTDTQYF. In nucleotides, the CDR3 is TGTGCCAGTAGTGCTAGCGGGGTTAGCACAGATACGCAGTATTTT. Together with reference TRBV19 and TRBJ2-3, the CDR3 gives the full variable domain: DGGITQSPKYLFRKEGQNVTLSCEQNLNHDAMYWYRQDPGQGLRLIYYSQIVNDFQKGDIAEGYSVSREKKESFPLTVTSAQKNPTAFYLCASSASGVSTDTQYFGPGTRLTVL.

This sequence joins TRBV5-4 and TRBJ1-1; D gene ambiguous. Germline CDR1 reads SGHNT; CDR2 reads YYREEE (reference sequence). There are 15 residues in the CDR3. Trimming removed 0 bases at V and 0 bases at J, with 9 bases between. For the CDR3, the DNA is TGTGCCAGCAGCTTGGCCCCCCCAATGAACACTGAAGCTTTCTTT. Residues: CASSLAPPMNTEAFF.

This chain joins TRBV30 and TRBJ1-2; TRBD1 matches 7 bases. The CDR3 is 13 residues long. The V gene end was trimmed by 3 bases and the J gene end by 2 bases; junction bases not matched to a gene: 3. Germline lookup yields CDR1 GTSNPN and CDR2 SVGIG (reference sequence). CDR3 nucleotide sequence: TGTGCCTGGAGGAGGGGGCTCAACTATGGCTACACCTTC. Its protein is CAWRRGLNYGYTF.

The chain has TRBV30 and TRBJ2-2; maybe TRBD1 (5 bases). V lost 3 bases and J lost 1, with 9 bases in between. Per the germline V gene, CDR1 is GTSNPN and CDR2 is SVGIG (reference sequence). The CDR3 totals 14 residues. CDR3 sequence (DNA): TGTGCCTGGAGGGCAGGGTGGAACACCGGGGAGCTGTTTTTT. Encoded protein: CAWRAGWNTGELFF.

This chain connects TRBV6-5 to TRBJ2-2; 7 nucleotides agree with TRBD1. The CDR3 runs 15 residues. Trimming took 6 bases from V and 2 from J; bases not matched to a gene: 6. Germline V gene lookup returns CDR1 MNHEY and CDR2 SVGAGI. The CDR3 loop reads CASSRQGINTGELFF. The DNA of the CDR3 is TGTGCCAGCAGCAGACAGGGTATCAACACCGGGGAGCTGTTTTTT.

V and J are TRBV5-8 and TRBJ2-2; D perhaps matches TRBD2 (7 bases). The length of the CDR3 is 15 residues. Germline-derived CDR1 and CDR2 are SGHTS and YDEGEE. Trimming removed 5 bases at V and 5 bases at J, with 16 bases between. CDR3 coding DNA: TGTGCCAGCAGGTTACGGGGGGCTGGAACCGGGGAGCTGTTTTTT. Translating gives CASRLRGAGTGELFF.

The chain couples TRBV4-1 to TRBJ2-3; TRBD2 aligns across 9 bases. The germline CDR1 and CDR2 sequences are MGHRA and YSYEKL. V lost 0 bases to trimming and J lost 2 bases; unmatched junction nucleotides: 15. The CDR3 is 20 amino acids. The CDR3 loop is CASSQEDGRVTSGYTDTQYF. The CDR3 nucleotides read TGCGCCAGCAGCCAAGAAGATGGCCGAGTGACTAGCGGTTACACAGATACGCAGTATTTT.

The genes are TRBV27 and TRBJ2-3; the D gene is possibly TRBD2 (6 bases). V was pared by 6 bases and J by 0 bases, with 16 bases between. This CDR3 contains 16 residues. Germline V CDR1 and CDR2: MNHEY, SMNVEV (reference sequence). The CDR3 DNA is TGTGCCAGCAGGACCACCTGGGGGAGGAGCACAGATACGCAGTATTTT. This codes for CASRTTWGRSTDTQYF.

The gene calls are TRBV4-1 and TRBJ1-2; weak D call: TRBD1 (5 bases). The V and J ends lost 3 bases and 2 bases respectively, with 13 bases between them. The germline V gene has CDR1 MGHRA and CDR2 YSYEKL. The CDR3 is 15 residues long. CDR3: CASSHPGGRNYGYTF. The CDR3 DNA reads TGCGCCAGCAGCCACCCGGGGGGACGGAACTATGGCTACACCTTC.